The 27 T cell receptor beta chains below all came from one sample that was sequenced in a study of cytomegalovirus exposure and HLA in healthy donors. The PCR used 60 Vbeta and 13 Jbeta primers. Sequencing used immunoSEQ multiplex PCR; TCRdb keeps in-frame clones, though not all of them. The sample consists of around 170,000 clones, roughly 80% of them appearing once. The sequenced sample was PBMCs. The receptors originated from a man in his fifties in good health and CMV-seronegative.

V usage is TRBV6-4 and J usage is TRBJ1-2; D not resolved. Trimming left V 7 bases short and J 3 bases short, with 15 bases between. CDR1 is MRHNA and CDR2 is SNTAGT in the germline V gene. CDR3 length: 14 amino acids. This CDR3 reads CASIGPRVHYGYTF. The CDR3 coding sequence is TGTGCCAGCATTGGACCGAGGGTGCACTATGGCTACACCTTC.

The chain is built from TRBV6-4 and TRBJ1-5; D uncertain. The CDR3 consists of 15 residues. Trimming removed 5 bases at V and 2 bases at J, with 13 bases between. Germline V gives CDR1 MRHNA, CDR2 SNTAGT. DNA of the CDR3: TGTGCCAGCAGTAGGCTTCCGGGAGGCAATCAGCCCCAGCATTTT. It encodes CASSRLPGGNQPQHF.

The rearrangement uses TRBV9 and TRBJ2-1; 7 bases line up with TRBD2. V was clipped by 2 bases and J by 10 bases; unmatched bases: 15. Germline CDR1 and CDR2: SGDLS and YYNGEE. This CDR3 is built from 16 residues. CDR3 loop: CASSVHGASGGREQFF. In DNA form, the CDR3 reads TGTGCCAGCAGCGTTCACGGGGCTAGCGGTGGCAGGGAGCAGTTCTTC.

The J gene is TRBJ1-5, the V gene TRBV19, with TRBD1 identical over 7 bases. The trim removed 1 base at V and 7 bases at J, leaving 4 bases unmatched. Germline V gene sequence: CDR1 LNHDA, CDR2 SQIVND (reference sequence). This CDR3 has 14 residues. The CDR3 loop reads CASSIARGRQPQHF. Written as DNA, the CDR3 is TGTGCCAGTAGTATAGCGAGGGGGCGGCAGCCCCAGCATTTT.

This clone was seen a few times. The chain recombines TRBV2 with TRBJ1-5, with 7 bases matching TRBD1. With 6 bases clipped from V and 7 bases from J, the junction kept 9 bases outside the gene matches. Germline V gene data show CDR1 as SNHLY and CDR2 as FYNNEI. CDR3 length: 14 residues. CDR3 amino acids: CASRSTGILQPQHF. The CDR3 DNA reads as TGTGCCAGCAGGTCGACAGGGATTTTACAGCCCCAGCATTTT.

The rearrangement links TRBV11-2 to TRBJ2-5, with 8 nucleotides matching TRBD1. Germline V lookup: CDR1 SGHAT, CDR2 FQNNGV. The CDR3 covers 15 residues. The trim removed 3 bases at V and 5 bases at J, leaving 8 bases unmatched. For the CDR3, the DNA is TGTGCCAGCAGCTTGGGACAGGTGAAAGATGAGACCCAGTACTTC. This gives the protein CASSLGQVKDETQYF.

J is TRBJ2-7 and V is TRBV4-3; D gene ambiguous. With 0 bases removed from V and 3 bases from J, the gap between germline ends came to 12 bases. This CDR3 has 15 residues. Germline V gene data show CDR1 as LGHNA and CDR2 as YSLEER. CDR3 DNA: TGCGCCAGCAGCCAAGATAAAGAAACAGACTACGAGCAGTACTTC. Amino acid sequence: CASSQDKETDYEQYF.

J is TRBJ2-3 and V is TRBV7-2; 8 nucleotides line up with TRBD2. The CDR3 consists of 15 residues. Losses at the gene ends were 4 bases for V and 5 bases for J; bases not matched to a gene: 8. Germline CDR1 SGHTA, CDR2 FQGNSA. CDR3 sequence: CASSSQPSGQDTQYF. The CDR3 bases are TGTGCCAGCAGCTCCCAGCCTAGCGGGCAAGATACGCAGTATTTT.

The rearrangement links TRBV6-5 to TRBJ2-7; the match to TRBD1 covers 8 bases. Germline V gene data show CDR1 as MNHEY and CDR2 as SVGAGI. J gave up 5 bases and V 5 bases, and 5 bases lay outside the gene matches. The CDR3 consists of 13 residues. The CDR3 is CASSRTGSDEQYF. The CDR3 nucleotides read TGTGCCAGCAGTCGGACAGGGTCTGACGAGCAGTACTTC.

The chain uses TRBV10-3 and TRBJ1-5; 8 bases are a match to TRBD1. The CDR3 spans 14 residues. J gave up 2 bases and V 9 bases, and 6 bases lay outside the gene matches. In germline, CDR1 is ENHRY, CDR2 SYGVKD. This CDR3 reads CAISTGERNQPQHF. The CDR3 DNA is TGTGCCATTTCGACAGGGGAGCGCAATCAGCCCCAGCATTTT.

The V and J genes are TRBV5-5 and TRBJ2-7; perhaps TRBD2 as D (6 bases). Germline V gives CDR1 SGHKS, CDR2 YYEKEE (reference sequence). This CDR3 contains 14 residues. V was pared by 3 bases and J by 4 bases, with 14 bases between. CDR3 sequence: CASSSGPAGYEQYF. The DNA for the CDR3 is TGTGCCAGCAGCTCGGGGCCAGCGGGTTACGAGCAGTACTTC.

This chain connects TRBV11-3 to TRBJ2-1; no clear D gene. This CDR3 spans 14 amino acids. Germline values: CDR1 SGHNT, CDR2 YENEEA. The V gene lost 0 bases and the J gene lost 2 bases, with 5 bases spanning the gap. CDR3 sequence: CASSLDETYNEQFF. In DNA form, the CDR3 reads TGTGCCAGCAGCTTAGATGAGACCTACAATGAGCAGTTCTTC.

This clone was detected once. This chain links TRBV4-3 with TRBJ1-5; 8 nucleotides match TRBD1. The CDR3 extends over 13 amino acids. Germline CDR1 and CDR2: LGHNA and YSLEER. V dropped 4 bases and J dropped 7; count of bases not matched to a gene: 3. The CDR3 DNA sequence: TGCGCCAGCAGCCTAGACAGGGGACAGCCCCAGCATTTT. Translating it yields CASSLDRGQPQHF.

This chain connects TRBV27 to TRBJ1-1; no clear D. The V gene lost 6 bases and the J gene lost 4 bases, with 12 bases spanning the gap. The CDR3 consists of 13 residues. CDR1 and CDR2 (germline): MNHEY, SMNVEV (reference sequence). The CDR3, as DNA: TGTGCCAGCAGGGGAGGGTGGAGCACTGAAGCTTTCTTT. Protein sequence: CASRGGWSTEAFF.

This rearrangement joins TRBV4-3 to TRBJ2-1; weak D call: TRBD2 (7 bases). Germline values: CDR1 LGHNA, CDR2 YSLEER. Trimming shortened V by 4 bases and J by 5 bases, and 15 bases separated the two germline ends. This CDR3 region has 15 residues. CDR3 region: CASSPATGGHNEQFF. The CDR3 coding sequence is TGCGCCAGCAGCCCGGCAACGGGGGGCCACAATGAGCAGTTCTTC.

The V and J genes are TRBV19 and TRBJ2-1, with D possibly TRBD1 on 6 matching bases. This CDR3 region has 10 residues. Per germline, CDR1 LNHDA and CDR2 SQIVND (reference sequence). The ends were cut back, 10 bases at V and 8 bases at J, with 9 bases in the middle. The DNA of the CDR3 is TGTGCCACAGGGGTGCATGAGCAGTTCTTC. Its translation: CATGVHEQFF.

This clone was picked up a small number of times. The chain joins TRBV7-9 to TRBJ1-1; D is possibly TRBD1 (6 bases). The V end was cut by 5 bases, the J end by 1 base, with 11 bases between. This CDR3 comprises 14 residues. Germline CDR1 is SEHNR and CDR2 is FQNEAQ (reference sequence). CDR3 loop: CASSLRGQNTEAFF. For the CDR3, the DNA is TGTGCCAGCAGCCTCAGGGGCCAGAACACTGAAGCTTTCTTT. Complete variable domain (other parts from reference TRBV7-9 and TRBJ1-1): DTGVSQNPRHKITKRGQNVTFRCDPISEHNRLYWYRQTLGQGPEFLTYFQNEAQLEKSRLLSDRFSAERPKGSFSTLEIQRTEQGDSAMYLCASSLRGQNTEAFFGQGTRLTVV.

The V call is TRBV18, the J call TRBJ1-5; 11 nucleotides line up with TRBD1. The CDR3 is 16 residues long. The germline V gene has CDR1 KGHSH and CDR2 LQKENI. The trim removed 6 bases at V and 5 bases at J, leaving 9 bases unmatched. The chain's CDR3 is CASSSSPGQGDQPQHF. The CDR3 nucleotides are TGTGCCAGCTCCTCGAGTCCGGGACAGGGGGATCAGCCCCAGCATTTT. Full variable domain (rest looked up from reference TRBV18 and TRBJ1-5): NAGVMQNPRHLVRRRGQEARLRCSPMKGHSHVYWYRQLPEEGLKFMVYLQKENIIDESGMPKERFSAEFPKEGPSILRIQQVVRGDSAAYFCASSSSPGQGDQPQHFGDGTRLSIL.

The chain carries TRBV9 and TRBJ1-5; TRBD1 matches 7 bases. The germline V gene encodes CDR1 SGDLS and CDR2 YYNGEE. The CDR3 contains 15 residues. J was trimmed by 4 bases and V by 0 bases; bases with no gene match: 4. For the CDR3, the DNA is TGTGCCAGCAGCGTAGATGACAGGGAAAATCAGCCCCAGCATTTT. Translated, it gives CASSVDDRENQPQHF.

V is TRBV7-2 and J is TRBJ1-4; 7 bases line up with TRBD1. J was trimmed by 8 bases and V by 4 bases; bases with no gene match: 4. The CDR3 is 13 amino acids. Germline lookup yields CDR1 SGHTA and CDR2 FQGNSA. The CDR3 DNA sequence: TGTGCCAGCAGCTCCCAGGGGGAAGAAAAACTGTTTTTT. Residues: CASSSQGEEKLFF.

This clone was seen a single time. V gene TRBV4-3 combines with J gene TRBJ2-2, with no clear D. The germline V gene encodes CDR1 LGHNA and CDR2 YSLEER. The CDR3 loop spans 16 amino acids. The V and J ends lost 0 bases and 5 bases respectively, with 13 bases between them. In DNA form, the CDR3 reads TGCGCCAGCAGCCAAGAGTCCGACTTAAAAACCGGGGAGCTGTTTTTT. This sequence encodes CASSQESDLKTGELFF.

DNA for the CDR3: TGTGCCAGCAGCAACGGACAGGGCCGGCAGCCCCAGCATTTT. Protein product: CASSNGQGRQPQHF. The genes are TRBV7-9 and TRBJ1-5, with 8 positions matching TRBD1. The CDR3 runs to 14 residues. J was trimmed by 7 bases and V by 5 bases; bases with no gene match: 7. CDR1 is SEHNR, CDR2 FQNEAQ, per germline (reference sequence).

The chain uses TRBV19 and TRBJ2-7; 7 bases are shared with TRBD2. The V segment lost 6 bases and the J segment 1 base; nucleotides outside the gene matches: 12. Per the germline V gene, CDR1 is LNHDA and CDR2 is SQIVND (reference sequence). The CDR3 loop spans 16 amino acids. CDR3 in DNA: TGTGCCAGTAGCCAAAGGCCTTACGGGGGGTCCTACGAGCAGTACTTC. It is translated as CASSQRPYGGSYEQYF.

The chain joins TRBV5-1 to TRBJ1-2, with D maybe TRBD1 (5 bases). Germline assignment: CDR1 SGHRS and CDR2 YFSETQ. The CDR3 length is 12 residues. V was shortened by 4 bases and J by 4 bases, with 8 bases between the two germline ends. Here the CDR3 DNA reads TGCGCCAGCAGCGCCGACAGCTATGGCTACACCTTC. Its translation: CASSADSYGYTF.

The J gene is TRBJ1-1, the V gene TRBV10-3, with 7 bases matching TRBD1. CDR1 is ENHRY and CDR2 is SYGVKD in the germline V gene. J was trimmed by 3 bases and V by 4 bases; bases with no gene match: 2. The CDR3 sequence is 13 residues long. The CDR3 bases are TGTGCCATCAGTGCCAGGGGGGACACTGAAGCTTTCTTT. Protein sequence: CAISARGDTEAFF.

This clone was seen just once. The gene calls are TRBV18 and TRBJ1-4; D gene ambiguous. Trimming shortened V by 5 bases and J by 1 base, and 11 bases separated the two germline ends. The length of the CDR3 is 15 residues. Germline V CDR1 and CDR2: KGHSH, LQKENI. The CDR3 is CASSTYGRTNEKLFF. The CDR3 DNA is TGTGCCAGCTCAACCTATGGGCGAACTAATGAAAAACTGTTTTTT. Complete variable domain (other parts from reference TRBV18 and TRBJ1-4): NAGVMQNPRHLVRRRGQEARLRCSPMKGHSHVYWYRQLPEEGLKFMVYLQKENIIDESGMPKERFSAEFPKEGPSILRIQQVVRGDSAAYFCASSTYGRTNEKLFFGSGTQLSVL.

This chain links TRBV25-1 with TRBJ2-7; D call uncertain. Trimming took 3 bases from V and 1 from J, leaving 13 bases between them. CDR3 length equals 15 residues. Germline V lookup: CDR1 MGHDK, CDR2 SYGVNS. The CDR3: CASSDPQVSSYEQYF. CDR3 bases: TGTGCCAGCAGTGACCCTCAGGTGTCTTCCTACGAGCAGTACTTC.